A selection of T cell receptor beta chains follows, all from one sample in a study of B cell selection in AIRE deficiency. Method: immunoSEQ multiplex PCR; TCRdb's copy keeps in-frame clones and lacks some. The sample contains over 20,000 clones, over 90% of which appear only once. Sequencing was performed on CD4+CD25+ Tregs sorted from PBMCs. Receptors originate from a human donor in good health. Each CDR3 is given with its conserved first and last residue. Fields, in order: D gene, J gene, V gene, clone size, CDR3 DNA, CDR3 protein. D genes are given only for firm matches. Clone size is given for some rows only: seen once, a few or many times, or a class if the clone is expanded.

d_gene: .; j_gene: TRBJ2-1; v_gene: TRBV27; abundance: .; CDR3nt: TGTGCCAGCAGTGAAGTGGACGGCCTCTCCTACAATGAGCAGTTCTTC; CDR3aa: CASSEVDGLSYNEQFF
d_gene: TRBD2; j_gene: TRBJ2-3; v_gene: TRBV10-3; abundance: once; CDR3nt: TGTGCCATCAGGGGAGCGGGGGGGCCGGCAGATACGCAGTATTTT; CDR3aa: CAIRGAGGPADTQYF
d_gene: TRBD1; j_gene: TRBJ1-5; v_gene: TRBV7-2; abundance: .; CDR3nt: TGTGCCACCGGGACAGTCCTCACACCCAATCAGCCCCAGCATTTT; CDR3aa: CATGTVLTPNQPQHF
d_gene: TRBD1; j_gene: TRBJ2-7; v_gene: TRBV10-3; abundance: .; CDR3nt: TGTGCCACCTCCCCCCAACAGGGGACATCCTACGAGCAGTACTTC; CDR3aa: CATSPQQGTSYEQYF
d_gene: TRBD1; j_gene: TRBJ2-7; v_gene: TRBV6-5; abundance: .; CDR3nt: TGTGCCAGCAGTGTGGCCGGGACAGGGTACGAGCAGTACTTC; CDR3aa: CASSVAGTGYEQYF
d_gene: .; j_gene: TRBJ1-2; v_gene: TRBV29-1; abundance: .; CDR3nt: TGCAGCGGAAAAGACTGGTTCTATGGCTACACCTTC; CDR3aa: CSGKDWFYGYTF
d_gene: .; j_gene: TRBJ2-7; v_gene: TRBV10-3; abundance: .; CDR3nt: TGTGCCATCAGTGAGTCTCCGGTGGGTGCCCGGGGCGAGCAGTACTTC; CDR3aa: CAISESPVGARGEQYF
d_gene: .; j_gene: TRBJ1-5; v_gene: TRBV6-5; abundance: .; CDR3nt: TGTGCCAGCAGTTACTACACAGGGCCCCAGCATTTT; CDR3aa: CASSYYTGPQHF
d_gene: .; j_gene: TRBJ2-7; v_gene: TRBV4-1; abundance: .; CDR3nt: TGCGCCAGCAGCCAAGTGGCCAGCTCGCTCTACTACGAGCAGTACTTC; CDR3aa: CASSQVASSLYYEQYF
d_gene: .; j_gene: TRBJ2-1; v_gene: TRBV12-2; abundance: .; CDR3nt: TGTGCAAGTCGCTTAGCGCAGGGTAGATACAATGAGCAGTTCTTC; CDR3aa: CASRLAQGRYNEQFF
d_gene: .; j_gene: TRBJ2-7; v_gene: TRBV5-1; abundance: .; CDR3nt: TGCGCCAGCAGGTATGGACGCCCCGGGACCTACGAGCAGTACTTC; CDR3aa: CASRYGRPGTYEQYF
d_gene: TRBD2; j_gene: TRBJ2-1; v_gene: TRBV7-2; abundance: .; CDR3nt: TGTGCCAGCAGCCGGACTAGCGGGGGGGCCAATAATGAGCAGTTCTTC; CDR3aa: CASSRTSGGANNEQFF
d_gene: .; j_gene: TRBJ1-4; v_gene: TRBV19; abundance: .; CDR3nt: TGTGCCAGTAGTCCGGGACCAGCCCGAGAAAAACTGTTTTTT; CDR3aa: CASSPGPAREKLFF
d_gene: .; j_gene: TRBJ1-2; v_gene: TRBV15; abundance: .; CDR3nt: TGTGCCACCAGCAGAGGGGTTGGCTATGGCTACACCTTC; CDR3aa: CATSRGVGYGYTF
d_gene: .; j_gene: TRBJ1-4; v_gene: TRBV10-1; abundance: .; CDR3nt: TGCGCCAGCAGTGCCGCGCGGGCTGCTAATGAAAAACTGTTTTTT; CDR3aa: CASSAARAANEKLFF
d_gene: .; j_gene: TRBJ2-7; v_gene: TRBV19; abundance: .; CDR3nt: TGTGCCAGTAGTTTTAAGGGACCAGGAATCTACGAGCAGTACTTC; CDR3aa: CASSFKGPGIYEQYF
d_gene: .; j_gene: TRBJ1-1; v_gene: TRBV7-9; abundance: .; CDR3nt: TGTGCCAGCAGCTTAGATGGGGGCTACTACACTGAAGCTTTCTTT; CDR3aa: CASSLDGGYYTEAFF
d_gene: TRBD1; j_gene: TRBJ1-1; v_gene: TRBV4-1; abundance: .; CDR3nt: TGCGCCAGCAGCCAAGGTCTCGCCAGGGGGCGGACTGAAGCTTTCTTT; CDR3aa: CASSQGLARGRTEAFF
d_gene: TRBD1; j_gene: TRBJ2-6; v_gene: TRBV18; abundance: few; CDR3nt: TGTGCCAGCTCGCTAAAACAGGGGACCCTTAGCTCTGGGGCCAACGTCCTGACTTTC; CDR3aa: CASSLKQGTLSSGANVLTF
d_gene: .; j_gene: TRBJ1-2; v_gene: TRBV5-1; abundance: .; CDR3nt: TGCGCCAGCAGCTTGGGATCGGACCAGAGGTTTTATGGCTACACCTTC; CDR3aa: CASSLGSDQRFYGYTF